This TCR beta chain was recovered during a study of cytomegalovirus exposure and HLA in healthy donors. Study overall: As released early, the data held roughly 85 million unique TCRs from HLA-typed donors.

PCR primers comprised 60 Vbeta and 13 Jbeta primers. Sequencing was performed with immunoSEQ multiplex PCR; in TCRdb, only in-frame clones are kept and a portion is missing. The sample is made up of about 54,000 clones, and the top ten hold around 6.5% of it. The V segment lost 0 bases and the J segment 6 bases; nucleotides outside the gene matches: 8. Germline V lookup: CDR1 LNHNV, CDR2 YYDKDF (reference sequence). The CDR3 sequence is 15 residues long. Every donor was a healthy person donating bone marrow. Sequenced input: PBMCs. This sequence was found in a woman between 40 and 55 years old in good health and CMV-seronegative. This sequence joins TRBV15 and TRBJ2-7, with 7 bases aligning to TRBD2. CDR3 nucleotide sequence: TGTGCCACCAGCAGAGACGGGAGGCTCAACCCCGAGCAGTACTTC. Its protein product is CATSRDGRLNPEQYF. The complete variable domain, with remaining parts taken from reference TRBV15 and TRBJ2-7, reads DAMVIQNPRYQVTQFGKPVTLSCSQTLNHNVMYWYQQKSSQAPKLLFHYYDKDFNNEADTPDNFQSRRPNTSFCFLDIRSPGLGDTAMYLCATSRDGRLNPEQYFGPGTRLTVT.